A selection of T cell receptor beta chains follows, all from one sample in a study of neoadjuvant anti-PD-1 for oral cavity cancer. The data were produced by immunoSEQ multiplex PCR, yet TCRdb's version contains in-frame clones alone and is incomplete. The data contain over 25,000 clones, around four fifths of them singletons. Specimen: PBMCs, collected after nivolumab (anti-PD-1) treatment. These receptors were obtained from a person between 40 and 85 years old with oral cavity squamous cell carcinoma. The CDR3 runs from the conserved cysteine through the conserved F or W. A D gene is named only where the DNA matches it firmly. Some rows mark clone size as missing; the rest say once, few, many or name a class of expanded clone.

J,size,D,V,CDR3,DNA
TRBJ1-2,once,TRBD1,TRBV19,CASSPPTGQGVSGYTF,TGTGCCAGTAGTCCACCAACCGGACAGGGCGTTTCGGGCTACACCTTC
TRBJ1-3,.,TRBD1,TRBV19,CASSPDRHSGNTIYF,TGTGCCAGTAGTCCGGACAGGCACTCTGGAAACACCATATATTTT
TRBJ1-3,.,.,TRBV10-1,CASILPPPGVGGNTIYF,TGCGCCAGCATCCTCCCGCCGCCAGGGGTGGGCGGAAACACCATATATTTT
TRBJ1-5,.,.,TRBV18,CASSPDQEQPQHF,TGTGCCAGCTCACCAGATCAGGAGCAGCCCCAGCATTTT
TRBJ1-2,few,.,TRBV5-6,CASKRVGYGYTF,TGTGCCAGCAAAAGGGTTGGCTATGGCTACACCTTC
TRBJ2-5,.,TRBD1,TRBV6-1,CASTLQGVQETQYF,TGTGCCAGCACCCTCCAGGGGGTACAAGAGACCCAGTACTTC
TRBJ1-4,.,TRBD1,TRBV5-5,CASSQEEGQGHEKLFF,TGTGCCAGCAGCCAAGAGGAGGGACAGGGACATGAAAAACTGTTTTTT
TRBJ2-2,.,.,TRBV11-2,CASTPHPQNTGELFF,TGTGCCAGCACCCCCCACCCACAAAACACCGGGGAGCTGTTTTTT
TRBJ1-4,.,.,TRBV7-9,CASSFGVGTNEKLFF,TGTGCCAGCAGCTTCGGGGTTGGGACTAATGAAAAACTGTTTTTT
TRBJ2-2,.,.,TRBV6-4,CASSGRGTGELFF,TGTGCCAGCAGTGGACGGGGCACCGGGGAGCTGTTTTTT
TRBJ2-7,.,TRBD1,TRBV5-1,CASSTDRVRYF,TGCGCCAGCAGCACCGACAGGGTTCGGTACTTC
TRBJ2-2,.,TRBD1,TRBV6-6,CASSFQQGAAGELFF,TGTGCCAGCAGTTTCCAACAGGGGGCCGCCGGGGAGCTGTTTTTT
TRBJ1-1,.,.,TRBV7-9,CASSLEGQQGSEAFF,TGTGCCAGCAGCTTAGAAGGCCAACAGGGTTCTGAAGCTTTCTTT
TRBJ2-3,.,TRBD2,TRBV5-6,CASSIKASGGFTDTQYF,TGTGCCAGCAGCATTAAGGCTAGCGGGGGATTCACAGATACGCAGTATTTT
TRBJ2-2,.,.,TRBV2,CASTRIGELFF,TGTGCCAGCACCCGTATCGGGGAGCTGTTTTTT
TRBJ2-1,few,.,TRBV4-1,CASSQEGRGLNNEQFF,TGCGCCAGCAGCCAAGAAGGACGGGGGCTAAACAATGAGCAGTTCTTC
TRBJ2-2,.,.,TRBV7-9,CASSGDGRNTGELFF,TGTGCCAGCAGCGGGGATGGGAGGAACACCGGGGAGCTGTTTTTT
TRBJ1-1,.,.,TRBV7-7,CASSLAVGVGTEAFF,TGTGCCAGCAGCTTAGCGGTGGGGGTTGGAACTGAAGCTTTCTTT
TRBJ1-3,.,.,TRBV11-2,CASSLGPLSGNTIYF,TGTGCCAGCAGCTTAGGCCCTCTTTCTGGAAACACCATATATTTT
TRBJ2-6,few,.,TRBV9,CASSNTLGGGANVLTF,TGTGCCAGCAGCAACACCCTTGGAGGAGGGGCCAACGTCCTGACTTTC